This TCR beta chain was profiled in a study of CD8 T cells in ankylosing spondylitis. Study conclusions and caveats: A subset of motif variants has previously been described in the synovial fluid and blood of reactive arthritis. Matched ankylosing spondylitis synovial fluid reportedly contained a significantly enriched population of disease-linked clones.

This clonotype was seen many times. Its antigen is not identified. The CDR3 contains 15 residues. Germline CDR1 is PRHDT and CDR2 is FYEKMQ (reference sequence). Trimming removed 2 bases from V and 1 base from J, with 8 bases in between. Researchers built TCR beta libraries using quantitative 5'-RACE with molecular barcodes. TCRdb used MiXCR to reprocess the 5' RACE reads, holding one entry per CDR3 protein. The sample carries 150,000 to 200,000 distinct CDR3 sequences, around 13% recorded once. The chain combines TRBV13 with TRBJ2-2, with D maybe TRBD2 (6 bases). The sequencing input was blood, either unsorted or a sorted T cell fraction (not recorded which). This TCR came from a female donor with ankylosing spondylitis or in good health (not recorded which). This chain's CDR3 is CASSLIGRNTGELFF. Written as DNA, the CDR3 is TGTGCCAGCAGCTTAATCGGGAGGAACACCGGGGAGCTGTTTTTT.